Sequencing of this T cell receptor beta chain was carried out in a study of blood T cell repertoires in COVID-19. Study background: COVID-19 samples from acute and convalescent phases originated in the United States, Italy and Spain.

Only a few counts were recorded for this clone. The data were produced by immunoSEQ multiplex PCR, yet TCRdb's version contains in-frame clones alone and is incomplete. The table lists approximately 180,000 clones, roughly 85% of them singletons. J lost 7 bases, V lost 4 bases, and 4 bases had no gene match. There are 12 residues in the CDR3. CDR1 and CDR2 (germline): MNHEY, SMNVEV (reference sequence). The chain recombines TRBV27 with TRBJ2-7; 7 positions agree with TRBD1. Sequenced: PBMCs or T cells enriched from blood (not recorded which). The sequence was collected from a man between 35 and 55 years old who had recovered from COVID-19. In DNA, the CDR3 is TGTGCCAGCAGTTACAGGGGCGGAGAGCAGTACTTC. Residues: CASSYRGGEQYF.